Included here is one T cell receptor beta chain sequence, with context. This clone appeared a few times. Its target antigen remains unknown. No base qualities exist here, and no much larger clone lies one base off it. The donors were healthy, HIV-negative adults who had no recently reported acute infections or vaccinations. Every donor was a Caucasian adult residing in Nashville, Tennessee, USA. For unsorted samples, 96 million or so PBMCs were counted, and genomic DNA was extracted using the QIAamp DNA Blood Mini kit. Blood was collected by leukapheresis, and PBMCs were isolated by Ficoll-Histopaque density gradient centrifugation and then cryopreserved in liquid nitrogen vapor phase. This specimen belongs to a study of shared clonotypes between healthy human individuals (dated by TCRdb to about 2020). Describing the broader study: The cohort comprised two women and three men aged 18 to 49 years. Between about 0.9 and 9 billion PBMCs per donor were obtained by leukapheresis. The study deeply sequenced blood TCR repertoires of five healthy adults to estimate repertoire size and the extent of clonotype sharing between individuals. To increase sequencing depth and limit assay-specific biases, different laboratories used diverse techniques to prepare libraries and sequence TCR repertoires. Overall study outcomes, separate from this receptor: Sampling was restricted to blood, and TCR repertoires in tissues likely differ from the TCR repertoires found in blood. The genetic and exposure-history diversity represented was limited by the small number of donors. Pairwise subsampling indicated that sequencing depth was expected to affect the degree of clonotype sharing among donors.

Using the deep immunoSEQ assay, multiplex PCR amplified TCR CDR3 regions from genomic DNA. Extracted genomic DNA from each cell subset was distributed evenly across all wells of several immunoSEQ 96-well plates, and each plate was treated as a replicate. For unsorted PBMC, each replicate PCR was loaded with 300 to 350 ng genomic DNA, equivalent to approximately 33,000 T cell genomes. Ten immunoSEQ deep assay plates were used to sequence unsorted PBMC genomic DNA. Purified libraries were measured with a Qubit 3.0 fluorometer, size-checked on a Bioanalyzer 2100, and measured again with the KAPA Library Quantification kit. Every immunoSEQ 96-well plate was sequenced on a dedicated single-read 150-cycle Illumina NextSeq 550 flow cell. Under the source paper's analysis protocol: The immunoSEQ output contained only junctional sequences without quality scores, so filtering could not match that applied to full-length reads. Sequences were annotated with PyIR, a Python wrapper for IgBLAST v1.9, and V/J genes and CDR3 were assigned using IMGT germline references. Reads were removed for weak V/J assignments (E-value above 1e-6), missing CDR3, stop codons, out-of-frame junctions, or ambiguous translated residues. V3J clonotypes were defined as sequences sharing the same inferred V gene, J gene, and CDR3 amino acid sequence. The percentage overlap between two repertoires was calculated by dividing the number of shared unique clonotypes by the size of the smaller repertoire. RTK rarefaction, the Chao1 estimator, and Recon v2.1 estimates of unobserved clonotypes were used to assess repertoire richness. What TCRdb holds here is the immuneACCESS table cut down to in-frame rearrangements. Part of the clones is not present; checked against another copy, under half of the missing clones reflect an unresolved V gene, and the others are unexplained. V and J calls and clone size follow that table, whereas D and trimming were derived from the DNA. The table for this sample lists about 600,000 clones; roughly 79% of them were counted only once. Together, the top ten hold around 11% of the sample.

The germline V gene supplies CDR1 KGHSY and CDR2 FQNENV. At the junction V is shortened by 3 bases and J by 5 bases, with 10 bases in between. The CDR3 has 13 amino acids, counting the end cysteine and phenylalanine. The retained sequence is limited to the CDR3, 39 bases, with the frame set at the first base. The sequenced sample consisted of PBMCs. This clonotype was sampled from a woman aged 40 to 50 in good health. Some clones in this sample may be carry-over from other donors' samples. The V gene is TRBV16 and the J gene is TRBJ1-1; the D gene remains uncertain. The CDR3 protein: CASSHSGRTEAFF. The DNA is as follows: TGTGCCAGCAGCCATTCCGGGCGGACTGAAGCTTTCTTT.